The clone carrying this TCR beta chain came up once. The data stem from a study of cytomegalovirus exposure and HLA in healthy donors. The germline V gene encodes CDR1 MGHDK and CDR2 SYGVNS. The CDR3 is 18 amino acids. J was trimmed by 0 bases and V by 1 base; bases with no gene match: 10. Primers: 60 Vbeta forward and 13 Jbeta reverse. The repertoire was sequenced with immunoSEQ multiplex PCR; TCRdb's copy has only in-frame clones and lacks some. Of 95,000 or so clones in the sample, about 76% were seen once. Sample: PBMCs. The chain links TRBV25-1 to TRBJ1-2, with TRBD1 matching 8 bases. This TCR derives from a woman in her seventies in good health and CMV-seropositive. Written as DNA, the CDR3 is TGTGCCAGCAGTGAATTCGCCGGGACAGGACTTTCTAACTATGGCTACACCTTC. Translated: CASSEFAGTGLSNYGYTF.